The rows below give T cell receptor beta chains drawn from one sample of a study of identical twins. Each CDR3 protein is one row after TCRdb ran MiXCR on the 5' RACE reads. In the table there are roughly 1.6 million distinct CDR3 sequences, around 33% of which are singletons. What was sequenced was cord blood. These TCRs come from a newborn girl in good health. Both conserved end residues are part of each CDR3.

J: TRBJ2-4; V: TRBV12-3/TRBV12-4; CDR3: CASSDPGGGKNIQYF
J: TRBJ2-6; V: TRBV20-1; CDR3: CGARDRLGTNNGANVLTF
J: TRBJ1-2; V: TRBV29-1; CDR3: CSVDHLNYGYTF
J: TRBJ2-1; V: TRBV20-1; CDR3: CSAREGAAYNEQFF
J: TRBJ2-1; V: TRBV7-9; CDR3: CASPPGGRSYNEQFF
J: TRBJ1-1; V: TRBV6-1; CDR3: CASYFDRGPNTEAFF
J: TRBJ2-7; V: TRBV27; CDR3: CASSVQFSYEQYF
J: TRBJ1-2; V: TRBV3-1; CDR3: CASSQPTGVGGYTF
J: TRBJ2-1; V: TRBV5-1; CDR3: CASSLADRGINEQFF
J: TRBJ1-2; V: TRBV6-6; CDR3: CAGSYRGPSYGYTF
J: TRBJ2-6; V: TRBV12-3/TRBV12-4; CDR3: CASSDQTGTLSGANVLTF
J: TRBJ2-2; V: TRBV7-2; CDR3: CASSLFHSGTGELFF
J: TRBJ1-2; V: TRBV10-1; CDR3: CASSESRTITNYGYTF
J: TRBJ2-5; V: TRBV27; CDR3: CASSLVARTVQETQYF
J: TRBJ1-5; V: TRBV7-9; CDR3: CASSLEARSPQHF
J: TRBJ2-7; V: TRBV6-5; CDR3: CASSRKREWSYEQYF
J: TRBJ2-3; V: TRBV7-8; CDR3: CASNSQGPFGQYF
J: TRBJ2-1; V: TRBV7-2; CDR3: CASSLRLAFGQFF